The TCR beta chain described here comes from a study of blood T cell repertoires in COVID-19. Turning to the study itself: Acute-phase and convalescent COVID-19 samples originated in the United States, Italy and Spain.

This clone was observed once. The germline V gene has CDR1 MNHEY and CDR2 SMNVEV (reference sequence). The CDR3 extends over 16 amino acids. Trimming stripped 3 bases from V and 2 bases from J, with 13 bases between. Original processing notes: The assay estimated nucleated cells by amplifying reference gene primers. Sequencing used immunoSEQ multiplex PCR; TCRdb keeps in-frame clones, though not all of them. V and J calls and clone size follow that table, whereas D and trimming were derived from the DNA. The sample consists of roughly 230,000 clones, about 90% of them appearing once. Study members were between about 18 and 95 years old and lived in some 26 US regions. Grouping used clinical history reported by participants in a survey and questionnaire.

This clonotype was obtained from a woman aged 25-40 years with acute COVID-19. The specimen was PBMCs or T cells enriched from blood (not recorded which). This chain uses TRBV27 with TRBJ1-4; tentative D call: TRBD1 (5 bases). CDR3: CASSLSHRLTNEKLFF. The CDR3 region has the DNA TGTGCCAGCAGTTTGTCCCACAGGTTGACTAATGAAAAACTGTTTTTT.